These 26 T cell receptor beta chains were sequenced from one sample in a study of T cell repertoires in cytomegalovirus infection. Each CDR3 protein gets one entry after TCRdb re-called the reads with MiXCR. This sample has fewer than 700,000 distinct CDR3 sequences, with approximately 25% found just once. The sample consisted of CD8+ T cells from PBMCs. The receptors shown here come from a human donor in good health (CMV status not recorded). Some clones in this sample may be carry-over from other donors' samples.

This chain joins TRBV20-1 and TRBJ2-3; 7 bases match TRBD2. The CDR3 consists of 17 residues. Germline values: CDR1 DFQATT, CDR2 SNEGSKA (reference sequence). The V gene end was trimmed by 0 bases and the J gene end by 1 base; junction bases not matched to a gene: 10. This CDR3 is CSARDWDYPRGTDTQYF. CDR3 nucleotide sequence: TGCAGTGCTAGAGATTGGGACTATCCAAGGGGCACAGATACGCAGTATTTT.

The chain combines TRBV9 with TRBJ2-3; D uncertain. In germline, CDR1 is SGDLS, CDR2 YYNGEE. The germline V and J ends were trimmed by 0 bases and 2 bases, with 7 bases remaining between them. The CDR3 totals 14 residues. In nucleotides, the CDR3 is TGTGCCAGCAGCGTAGCCAGGATCACAGATACGCAGTATTTT. As protein: CASSVARITDTQYF.

The chain carries TRBV20-1 and TRBJ2-1, with D perhaps TRBD2 (6 bases). The CDR3 totals 18 residues. V gave up 3 bases and J gave up 5 bases, with 26 bases separating them. Germline CDR1 DFQATT, CDR2 SNEGSKA (reference sequence). Here the CDR3 DNA reads TGCAGTGCTAGTGGGTCGGGACTCTTCAACCCTGTTCACAATGAGCAGTTCTTC. It yields the protein CSASGSGLFNPVHNEQFF.

The V call is TRBV25-1, the J call TRBJ1-6; D is perhaps TRBD1 (6 bases). With 3 bases removed from V and 2 bases from J, the gap between germline ends came to 11 bases. Germline V gene lookup returns CDR1 MGHDK and CDR2 SYGVNS. This CDR3 region has 16 residues. This CDR3 is CASSDLGDTYNSPLHF. The CDR3 DNA is TGTGCCAGCAGTGACTTGGGGGACACCTATAATTCACCCCTCCACTTT.

This clonotype was recorded at least ten times. The CDR3 DNA reads TGTGCCAGCAGCTTGGGACTAGAACTTGAGCAGTTCTTC. Amino acids: CASSLGLELEQFF. The chain is built from TRBV11-3 and TRBJ2-1; TRBD2 matches at 8 bases. The germline V gene has CDR1 SGHNT and CDR2 YENEEA. This CDR3 is built from 13 residues. The V gene end was trimmed by 3 bases and the J gene end by 9 bases; junction bases not matched to a gene: 4.

With regard to this clonotype: A junction boundary mismatches the germline segment, possibly from a read error. This chain joins TRBV19 and TRBJ2-7, with TRBD2 as a possible D gene (5 bases). This CDR3 comprises 20 residues. Germline CDR1 is LNHDA and CDR2 is SQIVND (reference sequence). The CDR3: CVSSEVNDHTIWESRNEQYF. In nucleotides, the CDR3 is TGTGTCAGTAGTGAGGTAAACGACCATACAATTTGGGAGTCGAGGAACGAGCAGTACTTC. Together with reference TRBV19 and TRBJ2-7, the CDR3 gives the full variable domain: DGGITQSPKYLFRKEGQNVTLSCEQNLNHDAMYWYRQDPGQGLRLIYYSQIVNDFQKGDIAEGYSVSREKKESFPLTVTSAQKNPTAFYLCVSSEVNDHTIWESRNEQYFGPGTRLTVT.

This clonotype was detected a few times. J is TRBJ2-7 and V is TRBV29-1; D possibly corresponds to TRBD1 (6 bases). Trimming removed 8 bases from V and 4 bases from J, with 12 bases in between. The germline V gene encodes CDR1 SQVTM and CDR2 ANQGSEA. The CDR3 is 11 amino acids. The CDR3 sequence is CSSGTQYEQYF. In DNA form, the CDR3 reads TGCAGCTCTGGGACACAGTACGAGCAGTACTTC.

The count of this clonotype is one. With a much larger clone just one base away, this may be a read error. This chain joins TRBV11-3 and TRBJ2-2; tentative D call: TRBD2 (7 bases). The CDR3 is 16 amino acids. In germline, CDR1 is SGHNT, CDR2 YENEEA. In nucleotides, the CDR3 is TGTGTCAGCAGCTTATTTCCAGGGGAGGGCACCGGGGAGCTGTTTTTT. Protein product: CVSSLFPGEGTGELFF.

This clonotype was recorded at least ten times. The chain is built from TRBV7-9 and TRBJ1-1; no reliable D call. The CDR3 covers 12 residues. With 5 bases removed from V and 7 bases from J, the gap between germline ends came to 11 bases. The germline V gene has CDR1 SEHNR and CDR2 FQNEAQ (reference sequence). The CDR3 loop reads CASSPKVGEAFF. For the CDR3, the DNA is TGTGCCAGCAGCCCTAAGGTGGGTGAAGCTTTCTTT. Filled out from reference TRBV7-9 and TRBJ1-1, the complete variable domain reads DTGVSQNPRHKITKRGQNVTFRCDPISEHNRLYWYRQTLGQGPEFLTYFQNEAQLEKSRLLSDRFSAERPKGSFSTLEIQRTEQGDSAMYLCASSPKVGEAFFGQGTRLTVV.

This clonotype has more than one count but fewer than ten. The CDR3 region has the DNA TGTGCCAGCAGCCCCTCCGGGACAGGGATGCCACCCCTATACTACGAGCAGTACTTC. Residues: CASSPSGTGMPPLYYEQYF. This sequence joins TRBV7-6 and TRBJ2-7; TRBD1 aligns across 9 bases. The V gene's germline CDR1 is SGHVS and CDR2 FNYEAQ. Trimming took 5 bases from V and 3 from J; bases not matched to a gene: 20. The CDR3 totals 19 residues.

J is TRBJ2-6 and V is TRBV29-1; D remains ambiguous. Germline loops: CDR1 SQVTM, CDR2 ANQGSEA. The CDR3 contains 15 residues. V was shortened by 4 bases and J by 0 bases, with 10 bases between the two germline ends. In DNA form, the CDR3 reads TGCAGCGTTGGCCAGGCGAGCTCTGGGGCCAACGTCCTGACTTTC. This gives the protein CSVGQASSGANVLTF. Combining the CDR3 with reference TRBV29-1 and TRBJ2-6 gives the whole variable domain SAVISQKPSRDICQRGTSLTIQCQVDSQVTMMFWYRQQPGQSLTLIATANQGSEATYESGFVIDKFPISRPNLTFSTLTVSNMSPEDSSIYLCSVGQASSGANVLTFGAGSRLTVL.

The V gene is TRBV6-2 or TRBV6-3, the J gene TRBJ2-7; D is perhaps TRBD1 or TRBD2 (5 bases each). V gave up 6 bases and J gave up 3 bases, with 12 bases separating them. The CDR3 is 13 amino acids. Germline CDR1 MNHEY, CDR2 SVGEGT. The DNA of the CDR3 is TGTGCCAGCAGGGCCGGGACCTTCTACGAGCAGTACTTC. Encoded protein: CASRAGTFYEQYF.

The chain's CDR3 is CSVEGSVGQGARYEQYF. The DNA for the CDR3 is TGCAGCGTTGAAGGTTCCGTTGGACAGGGGGCTCGCTACGAGCAGTACTTC. The rearrangement uses TRBV29-1 and TRBJ2-7; TRBD1 matches at 11 bases. The CDR3 runs 17 residues. V gave up 1 base and J gave up 3 bases; unmatched junction bases: 11. Looked up from germline, CDR1 is SQVTM and CDR2 is ANQGSEA.

The chain uses TRBV20-1 and TRBJ2-3; 11 positions match TRBD2. Germline V lookup: CDR1 DFQATT, CDR2 SNEGSKA (reference sequence). The ends lost 2 bases at V and 0 bases at J; junction bases unmatched: 10. The CDR3 is 18 residues long. CDR3: CSARQTSGDRASTDTQYF. CDR3 DNA sequence: TGCAGTGCTAGACAGACTAGCGGGGATCGTGCTAGCACAGATACGCAGTATTTT.

This clonotype came up a few times. The chain links TRBV7-9 to TRBJ2-5; possibly TRBD2 for D (5 bases). Between the trimmed V and J ends, which lost 4 bases and 5 bases, there was a span of 20 bases. The CDR3 extends over 16 amino acids. The V gene's germline CDR1 is SEHNR and CDR2 FQNEAQ (reference sequence). DNA for the CDR3: TGTGCCAGCAGCTCGATCTCGGCCGGGATTCGGGAGACCCAGTACTTC. Residues: CASSSISAGIRETQYF.

This clonotype was seen only a few times. This sequence joins TRBV7-9 and TRBJ2-1, with D unclear. This CDR3 spans 16 amino acids. Trimming shortened V by 5 bases and J by 5 bases, and 19 bases separated the two germline ends. Germline CDR1 SEHNR, CDR2 FQNEAQ (reference sequence). The CDR3 bases are TGTGCCAGCAGCCCCACCTCGGTTTATCCCCACAATGAGCAGTTCTTC. This sequence encodes CASSPTSVYPHNEQFF.

This clonotype was picked up one time. A much larger clone differs by one base, so this may be a read error. The chain couples TRBV28 to TRBJ2-7, with D possibly called TRBD1 or TRBD2 (5 bases each). CDR3 size: 16 residues. CDR1 and CDR2 (germline): MDHEN, SYDVKM. The CDR3 sequence: CASSPPLDRGAYEQCV. CDR3 in DNA: TGTGCCAGCAGTCCTCCGCTCGATAGGGGAGCTTACGAGCAGTGCGTC.

This chain links TRBV5-1 with TRBJ2-7; D possibly corresponds to TRBD1 (6 bases). CDR1 SGHRS and CDR2 YFSETQ come from the germline V gene. The CDR3 loop spans 16 amino acids. V shed 6 bases and J shed 2 bases, with 21 bases lying between them. Written as DNA, the CDR3 is TGCGCCAGCACCCCCCGGCTCGGGCAGGGGACCTACGAGCAGTACTTC. Translated: CASTPRLGQGTYEQYF.

This chain links TRBV6-1 with TRBJ1-5; perhaps TRBD1 as D (5 bases). Germline lookup yields CDR1 MNHNS and CDR2 SASEGT. The V end lost 6 bases, the J end lost 2 bases, and 20 bases lay between the germline ends. CDR3 length: 17 amino acids. The DNA of the CDR3 is TGTGCCAGCAGCGATAGGGACGAGACTTGGGGCAATCAGCCCCAGCATTTT. Amino acids: CASSDRDETWGNQPQHF.

The rearrangement links TRBV29-1 to TRBJ2-7; 9 bases are a match to TRBD1. With V trimmed by 5 bases and J by 2 bases, 16 bases remained unmatched. The germline gives CDR1 SQVTM, CDR2 ANQGSEA. The CDR3 extends over 17 amino acids. The DNA of the CDR3 is TGCAGCGTTTATTCCCCCACTCGGGACAGGGTGACCTACGAGCAGTACTTC. It yields the protein CSVYSPTRDRVTYEQYF.

This clonotype was seen only a few times. This sequence joins TRBV6-5 and TRBJ2-5; D uncertain. The CDR3 has 13 residues. V was shortened by 4 bases and J by 7 bases, with 13 bases between the two germline ends. Germline V gene lookup returns CDR1 MNHEY and CDR2 SVGAGI. CDR3 coding DNA: TGTGCCAGCAGTTTTAAGGGTCCGGGGACCCAGTACTTC. Its translation: CASSFKGPGTQYF.

The gene calls are TRBV19 and TRBJ2-3, with D perhaps matching TRBD1 (5 bases). Germline V gene sequence: CDR1 LNHDA, CDR2 SQIVND (reference sequence). There are 11 residues in the CDR3. Between the trimmed V and J ends, which lost 10 bases and 2 bases, there was a span of 7 bases. The chain's CDR3 is CATGHTDTQYF. For the CDR3, the DNA is TGTGCCACAGGGCACACAGATACGCAGTATTTT.

This chain joins TRBV19 and TRBJ2-4, with 8 bases that match TRBD2. The CDR3 consists of 16 residues. Germline V gene sequence: CDR1 LNHDA, CDR2 SQIVND (reference sequence). For the CDR3, the DNA is TGTGTCACCCACTCCCGGGGGGGGGAAGCCAAAAACATTCAGTACTTC. Its protein product is CVTHSRGGEAKNIQYF. The full variable domain, completed using reference TRBV19 and TRBJ2-4, is DGGITQSPKYLFRKEGQNVTLSCEQNLNHDAMYWYRQDPGQGLRLIYYSQIVNDFQKGDIAEGYSVSREKKESFPLTVTSAQKNPTAFYLCVTHSRGGEAKNIQYFGAGTRLSVL.

The chain carries TRBV20-1 and TRBJ1-2; D might be TRBD1 (5 bases). Trimming took off 6 bases at V and 7 bases at J, with 15 bases between the two ends. The CDR3 sequence is 12 residues long. Germline V CDR1 and CDR2: DFQATT, SNEGSKA (reference sequence). The CDR3 coding sequence is TGCAGTGCCTCCTTAGGGGAGGGTGGCTACACCTTC. Amino acids: CSASLGEGGYTF.

This clonotype was seen ten or more times. The chain employs TRBV7-9 and TRBJ1-4, with TRBD1 matching 8 bases. Germline assignment: CDR1 SEHNR and CDR2 FQNEAQ (reference sequence). Germline trimming cut 6 bases from V and 5 bases from J; bases unmatched to any gene: 11. The CDR3 runs to 16 residues. Written as DNA, the CDR3 is TGTGCCAGCAGGCCACCGGACAGGGATGGGAATGAAAAACTGTTTTTT. This sequence encodes CASRPPDRDGNEKLFF.

This clonotype was observed a few times. The genes are TRBV20-1 and TRBJ2-3; 8 bases match TRBD1. This CDR3 region has 17 residues. Germline values: CDR1 DFQATT, CDR2 SNEGSKA (reference sequence). Trimming at V came to 0 bases and at J to 4 bases, leaving 12 bases not matched to a gene. The CDR3 loop reads CSARDRGNRGSADTQYF. DNA of the CDR3: TGCAGTGCTAGAGATAGGGGGAACAGGGGGTCGGCAGATACGCAGTATTTT.